This passage covers 21 T cell receptor beta chains from one sample sequenced in a study of CD8 T cells in ankylosing spondylitis. In TCRdb, the 5' RACE reads were re-called with MiXCR into one record per CDR3 protein. The sample shows 180,000 or so distinct CDR3 sequences, roughly 12% of them seen only once. The sequenced sample consisted of blood, either unsorted or a sorted T cell fraction (not recorded which). The receptors come from a male donor with ankylosing spondylitis or in good health (not recorded which).

This clonotype was counted at least ten times. CDR3 sequence reads: CASSPDRGLSYEQYF. Here the CDR3 DNA reads TGTGCCAGCAGTCCAGACAGGGGGCTGTCCTACGAGCAGTACTTC. This sequence joins TRBV12-3 or TRBV12-4 and TRBJ2-7, with 10 bases aligning to TRBD1. Trimming removed 5 bases from V and 1 base from J; junction bases left unmatched: 5. The CDR3 runs 15 residues.

The chain carries TRBV11-3 and TRBJ2-7, with a weak D call TRBD1 (5 bases). Deletions cut 5 bases from V and 2 bases from J, with 13 bases between. The V gene's germline CDR1 is SGHNT and CDR2 YENEEA. The CDR3 totals 14 residues. This chain's CDR3 is CASSPPDRTYEQYF. The CDR3 region has the DNA TGTGCCAGCAGCCCGCCCGACAGAACCTACGAGCAGTACTTC. Full variable domain (remainder filled in from reference TRBV11-3 and TRBJ2-7): EAGVVQSPRYKIIEKKQPVAFWCNPISGHNTLYWYLQNLGQGPELLIRYENEEAVDDSQLPKDRFSAERLKGVDSTLKIQPAELGDSAVYLCASSPPDRTYEQYFGPGTRLTVT.

This clonotype was detected many times. The chain joins TRBV20-1 to TRBJ1-5, with D maybe TRBD1 (6 bases). The CDR3 covers 12 residues. Germline CDR1 is DFQATT and CDR2 is SNEGSKA (reference sequence). This chain's CDR3 is CSTGALNQPQHF. The CDR3 DNA is TGCAGCACGGGGGCTCTCAATCAGCCCCAGCATTTT.

This clonotype was counted at least ten times. The J gene is TRBJ1-2, the V gene TRBV6-5, with D possibly matching TRBD1 (5 bases). CDR1 and CDR2 (germline): MNHEY, SVGAGI. The V end lost 0 bases, the J end lost 8 bases, and 22 bases lay between the germline ends. The CDR3 covers 17 residues. Here the CDR3 DNA reads TGTGCCAGCAGTTACTCACCTGCCGGGGCGGACCGGGGGGGCTACACCTTC. Protein sequence: CASSYSPAGADRGGYTF.

This clonotype was detected many times. This CDR3 is CASSEERVVQETQYF. DNA of the CDR3: TGTGCCAGCAGTGAAGAGCGGGTGGTACAAGAGACCCAGTACTTC. The chain carries TRBV2 and TRBJ2-5; a possible D gene is TRBD2 (6 bases). CDR1 SNHLY and CDR2 FYNNEI come from the germline V gene. V was cut by 1 base and J by 2 bases, with 11 bases left in between. The CDR3 consists of 15 residues. The complete variable domain, with remaining parts taken from reference TRBV2 and TRBJ2-5, reads EPEVTQTPSHQVTQMGQEVILRCVPISNHLYFYWYRQILGQKVEFLVSFYNNEISEKSEIFDDQFSVERPDGSNFTLKIRSTKLEDSAMYFCASSEERVVQETQYFGPGTRLLVL.

This clonotype was seen repeatedly, ten times or more. The rearrangement links TRBV16 to TRBJ1-1; D remains unclear. V shed 8 bases and J shed 7 bases, with 14 bases lying between them. CDR1 is KGHSY, CDR2 FQNENV, per germline. This CDR3 region has 12 residues. CDR3 nucleotides: TGTGCCAGCGGGCCCTTCCGGAATGAAGCTTTCTTT. Amino acids: CASGPFRNEAFF.

This chain uses TRBV18 with TRBJ2-1, with D unresolved. Germline V gives CDR1 KGHSH, CDR2 LQKENI. There are 14 residues in the CDR3. V was shortened by 2 bases and J by 8 bases, with 13 bases between the two germline ends. Written as DNA, the CDR3 is TGTGCCAGCTCACCAGGGCCAGGTCACGATGAGCAGTTCTTC. Translating gives CASSPGPGHDEQFF.

This clonotype was counted many times. This chain joins TRBV29-1 and TRBJ2-1, with 12 bases matching TRBD1. Per germline, CDR1 SQVTM and CDR2 ANQGSEA. J lost 9 bases, V lost 5 bases, and 8 bases had no gene match. The CDR3 runs 14 residues. CDR3 sequence: CSVKTGTGGVEQFF. The CDR3 bases are TGCAGCGTTAAAACCGGGACAGGGGGCGTTGAGCAGTTCTTC.

This clonotype appeared many times. V gene TRBV5-6 combines with J gene TRBJ2-5, with D possibly called TRBD1 or TRBD2 (6 bases each). The CDR3 totals 15 residues. From germline, CDR1 is SGHDT and CDR2 YYEEEE. V lost 4 bases, J lost 2 bases, and 15 bases lay in between. This CDR3 is CASSLKGGNQETQYF. CDR3 coding DNA: TGTGCCAGCAGCCTCAAGGGGGGCAATCAAGAGACCCAGTACTTC.

This clonotype came up many times. The rearrangement uses TRBV2 and TRBJ1-2; D possibly corresponds to TRBD1 (6 bases). CDR1 SNHLY and CDR2 FYNNEI come from the germline V gene. The CDR3 extends over 14 amino acids. V was clipped by 4 bases and J by 8 bases, with 17 bases between them. The CDR3 coding sequence is TGTGCCAGCAGTGGGGGGGCCTCCTGGGGAGGCTACACCTTC. Translated: CASSGGASWGGYTF.

In this sample, this clonotype turned up many times. The rearrangement uses TRBV5-1 and TRBJ2-3; D is unresolved. With 10 bases removed from V and 9 bases from J, the gap between germline ends came to 15 bases. The germline V gene encodes CDR1 SGHRS and CDR2 YFSETQ. The CDR3 runs to 11 residues. CDR3: CASPPAGTQYF. For the CDR3, the DNA is TGCGCCTCTCCCCCGGCCGGCACGCAGTATTTT.

At least ten counts were recorded for this clonotype. V gene TRBV7-2 combines with J gene TRBJ2-3; 11 bases map to TRBD2. With 3 bases clipped from V and 4 bases from J, the junction kept 0 bases outside the gene matches. Germline assignment: CDR1 SGHTA and CDR2 FQGNSA. The CDR3 loop spans 14 amino acids. The CDR3 DNA follows: TGTGCCAGCAGCTTGGGACTAGCGGCAGATACGCAGTATTTT. Translated, it gives CASSLGLAADTQYF.

This clonotype was observed at least ten times. This rearrangement joins TRBV5-1 to TRBJ2-1; TRBD2 aligns across 9 bases. Trimming at V came to 0 bases and at J to 10 bases, leaving 5 bases not matched to a gene. CDR3 length: 14 amino acids. From germline, CDR1 is SGHRS and CDR2 YFSETQ. This CDR3 reads CASSLVSGGKEQFF. The DNA of the CDR3 is TGCGCCAGCAGCTTGGTTAGCGGGGGCAAAGAGCAGTTCTTC.

This clonotype was seen repeatedly, ten times or more. The chain is built from TRBV7-6 and TRBJ2-4; a possible D gene is TRBD2 (5 bases). There are 15 residues in the CDR3. CDR1 and CDR2 from the germline V gene are SGHVS and FNYEAQ. V was cut by 1 base and J by 5 bases, with 12 bases left in between. The DNA for the CDR3 is TGTGCCAGCAGCTTAGGCGGGCTAGGGCAAAACATTCAGTACTTC. Its translation: CASSLGGLGQNIQYF.

This clonotype was seen many times. This sequence joins TRBV29-1 and TRBJ1-5; D remains ambiguous. V shed 4 bases and J shed 2 bases, with 9 bases lying between them. The CDR3 spans 13 residues. Germline-derived CDR1 and CDR2 are SQVTM and ANQGSEA. The CDR3 nucleotides are TGCAGCGTTGTGGGGTCGGGCAATCAGCCCCAGCATTTT. Its translation is CSVVGSGNQPQHF.

Ten or more counts support this clonotype. The chain recombines TRBV19 with TRBJ1-1; D call uncertain. CDR1 is LNHDA, CDR2 SQIVND, per germline (reference sequence). The CDR3 is 10 amino acids. V dropped 4 bases and J dropped 8 bases, with 5 bases sitting between them. The CDR3 sequence is CASSSGEAFF. In DNA, the CDR3 is TGTGCCAGTAGTAGCGGAGAAGCTTTCTTT.

This clonotype was found many times. The rearrangement links TRBV20-1 to TRBJ2-5, with TRBD2 matching 9 bases. The length of the CDR3 is 16 residues. Per germline, CDR1 DFQATT and CDR2 SNEGSKA (reference sequence). Unmatched junction bases numbered 8, after V lost 1 base and J lost 2 bases. Here the CDR3 DNA reads TGCAGTGCTAGAGGGGCGGGAGGGGGATTTCAAGAGACCCAGTACTTC. This sequence encodes CSARGAGGGFQETQYF.

This clonotype was seen at least ten times. V is TRBV12-3 or TRBV12-4 and J is TRBJ2-7; 8 bases match TRBD2. Unmatched junction bases numbered 8, after V lost 7 bases and J lost 3 bases. The CDR3 runs 14 residues. This chain's CDR3 is CASNRAGESYEQYF. The CDR3, as DNA: TGTGCCAGCAACCGAGCGGGAGAAAGCTACGAGCAGTACTTC.

The chain is built from TRBV28 and TRBJ2-7; 10 bases map to TRBD2. Germline values: CDR1 MDHEN, CDR2 SYDVKM. J was trimmed by 2 bases and V by 3 bases; bases with no gene match: 7. The CDR3 has 16 amino acids. CDR3 DNA sequence: TGTGCCAGCAGTTTTGGACTAGCGGAGCTAACCTACGAGCAGTACTTC. Translation gives CASSFGLAELTYEQYF.

This clonotype was seen ten or more times. The genes are TRBV5-1 and TRBJ1-4; possible D gene TRBD1, 6 bases. The CDR3 is 16 amino acids. V was clipped by 0 bases and J by 5 bases, with 14 bases between them. Germline lookup yields CDR1 SGHRS and CDR2 YFSETQ. The CDR3 loop reads CASSLAEGGRNEKLFF. CDR3 nucleotide sequence: TGCGCCAGCAGCTTGGCTGAAGGGGGTCGGAATGAAAAACTGTTTTTT.

J is TRBJ2-7 and V is TRBV19; possible D gene TRBD1, 5 bases. Germline assignment: CDR1 LNHDA and CDR2 SQIVND (reference sequence). This CDR3 region has 15 residues. V was cut by 6 bases and J by 1 base, with 16 bases left in between. The CDR3 sequence is CASSLYPTASYEQYF. The CDR3 bases are TGTGCCAGTAGCCTTTATCCGACAGCTTCCTACGAGCAGTACTTC. Complete variable domain (other parts from reference TRBV19 and TRBJ2-7): DGGITQSPKYLFRKEGQNVTLSCEQNLNHDAMYWYRQDPGQGLRLIYYSQIVNDFQKGDIAEGYSVSREKKESFPLTVTSAQKNPTAFYLCASSLYPTASYEQYFGPGTRLTVT.